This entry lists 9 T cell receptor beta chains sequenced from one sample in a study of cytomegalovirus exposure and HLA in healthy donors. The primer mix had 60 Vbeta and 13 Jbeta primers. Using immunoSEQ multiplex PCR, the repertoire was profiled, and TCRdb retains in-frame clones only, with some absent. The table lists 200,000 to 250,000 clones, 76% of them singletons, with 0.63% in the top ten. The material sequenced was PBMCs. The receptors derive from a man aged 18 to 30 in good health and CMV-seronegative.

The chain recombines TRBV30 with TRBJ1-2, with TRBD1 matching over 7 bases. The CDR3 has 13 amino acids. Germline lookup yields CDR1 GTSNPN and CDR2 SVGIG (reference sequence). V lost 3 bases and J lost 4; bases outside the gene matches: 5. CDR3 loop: CAWRAEGAYGYTF. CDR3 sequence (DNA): TGTGCCTGGAGGGCCGAGGGGGCCTATGGCTACACCTTC. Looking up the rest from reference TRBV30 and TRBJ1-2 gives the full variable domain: SQTIHQWPATLVQPVGSPLSLECTVEGTSNPNLYWYRQAAGRGLQLLFYSVGIGQISSEVPQNLSASRPQDRQFILSSKKLLLSDSGFYLCAWRAEGAYGYTFGSGTRLTVV.

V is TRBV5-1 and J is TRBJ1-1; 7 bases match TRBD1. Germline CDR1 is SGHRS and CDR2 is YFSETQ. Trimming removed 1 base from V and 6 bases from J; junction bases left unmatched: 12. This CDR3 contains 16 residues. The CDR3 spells CASSLSNGRGSSEAFF. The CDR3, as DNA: TGCGCCAGCAGCTTGAGTAACGGCAGGGGGTCATCTGAAGCTTTCTTT.

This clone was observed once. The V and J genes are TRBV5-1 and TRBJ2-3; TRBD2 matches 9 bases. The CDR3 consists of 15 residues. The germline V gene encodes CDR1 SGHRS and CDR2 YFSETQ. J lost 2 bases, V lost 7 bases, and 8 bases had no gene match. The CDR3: CASAGAGGNTDTQYF. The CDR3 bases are TGCGCCAGCGCGGGAGCGGGAGGAAACACAGATACGCAGTATTTT.

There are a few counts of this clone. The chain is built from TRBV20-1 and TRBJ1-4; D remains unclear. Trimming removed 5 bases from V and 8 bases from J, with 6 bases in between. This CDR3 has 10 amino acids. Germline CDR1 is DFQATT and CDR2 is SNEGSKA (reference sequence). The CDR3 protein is CSAYKEKLFF. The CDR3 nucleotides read TGCAGTGCTTACAAGGAAAAACTGTTTTTT.

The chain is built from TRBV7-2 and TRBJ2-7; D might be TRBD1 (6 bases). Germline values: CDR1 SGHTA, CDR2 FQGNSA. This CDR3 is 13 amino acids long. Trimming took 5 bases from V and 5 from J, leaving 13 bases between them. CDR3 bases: TGTGCCAGCAGCCTACGGACAGTGGACGAGCAGTACTTC. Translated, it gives CASSLRTVDEQYF.

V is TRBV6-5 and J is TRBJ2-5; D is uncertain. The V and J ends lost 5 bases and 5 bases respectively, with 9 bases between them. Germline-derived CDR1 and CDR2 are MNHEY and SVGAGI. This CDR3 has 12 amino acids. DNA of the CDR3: TGTGCCAGCAGTCCAAATGAGGAGACCCAGTACTTC. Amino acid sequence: CASSPNEETQYF.

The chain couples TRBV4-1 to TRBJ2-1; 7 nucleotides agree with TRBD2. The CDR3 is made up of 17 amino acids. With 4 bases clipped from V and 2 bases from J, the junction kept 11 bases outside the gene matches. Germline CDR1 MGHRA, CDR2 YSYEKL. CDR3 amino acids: CASSRGGLINPYNEQFF. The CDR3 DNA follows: TGCGCCAGCAGCCGGGGGGGTTTGATAAACCCCTACAATGAGCAGTTCTTC.

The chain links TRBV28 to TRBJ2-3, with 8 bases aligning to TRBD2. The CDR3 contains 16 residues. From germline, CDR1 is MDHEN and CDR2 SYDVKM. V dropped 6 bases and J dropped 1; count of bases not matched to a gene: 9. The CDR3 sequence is CASSPPSGSRTDTQYF. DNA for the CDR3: TGTGCCAGCAGCCCCCCTAGCGGGTCACGCACAGATACGCAGTATTTT.

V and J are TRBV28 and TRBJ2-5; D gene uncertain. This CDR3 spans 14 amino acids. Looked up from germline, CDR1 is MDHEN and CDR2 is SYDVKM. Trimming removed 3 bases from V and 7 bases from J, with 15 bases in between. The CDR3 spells CASSFSVDRGTQYF. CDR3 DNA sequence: TGTGCCAGCAGTTTTAGTGTGGATCGCGGGACCCAGTACTTC.